The rows below give T cell receptor beta chains drawn from one sample of a study of T-cell reconstitution after alpha-beta-depleted transplantation in children. MiXCR, applied by TCRdb to the PCR reads, yields one record per CDR3 protein. The data contain around 94,000 distinct CDR3 sequences, approximately 8% of them singletons. This specimen was PBMCs, taken before TCRalphabeta/CD19-depleted stem cell transplant. The receptors come from a boy between 2 and 15 years old with acute lymphoblastic leukemia, due to receive a stem cell transplant. CDR3s include the opening cysteine and the closing phenylalanine or tryptophan. Fields, in order: CDR3 length, D gene, V gene, J gene, clone size, CDR3 protein, CDR3 DNA. The D gene is left open where the match is weak. The size entry is marked missing in some rows and otherwise reads once, few, many or a size class.

length: 16; D: TRBD2; V: TRBV6-1; J: TRBJ2-2; size: few; CDR3: CASTLYGASGAGELFF; DNA: TGTGCCAGCACCCTATACGGGGCTAGCGGGGCCGGGGAGCTGTTTTTT
length: 12; D: TRBD1; V: TRBV29-1; J: TRBJ1-2; size: -; CDR3: CSVGTGSYGYTF; DNA: TGCAGCGTTGGGACAGGGAGCTATGGCTACACCTTC
length: 15; D: TRBD2; V: TRBV20-1; J: TRBJ2-7; size: few; CDR3: CSARESSGGAGEQYF; DNA: TGCAGTGCTAGAGAATCTAGCGGGGGGGCCGGCGAGCAGTACTTC
length: 14; D: -; V: TRBV3-1; J: TRBJ1-1; size: -; CDR3: CASSELQQNTEAFF; DNA: TGTGCCAGCAGCGAGCTACAGCAGAACACTGAAGCTTTCTTT
length: 12; D: -; V: TRBV2; J: TRBJ2-7; size: many; CDR3: CASQRSGREQYF; DNA: TGTGCTAGCCAGCGATCCGGTCGCGAGCAGTACTTC
length: 14; D: TRBD2; V: TRBV2; J: TRBJ2-1; size: many; CDR3: CASSPGLAGREQFF; DNA: TGTGCCAGCAGTCCGGGACTAGCGGGGCGAGAGCAGTTCTTC
length: 16; D: -; V: TRBV11-3; J: TRBJ1-6; size: few; CDR3: CASSLAGVSYNSPLHF; DNA: TGTGCCAGCAGCTTAGCAGGGGTATCCTATAATTCACCCCTCCACTTT
length: 17; D: TRBD2; V: TRBV5-1; J: TRBJ2-3; size: -; CDR3: CASSLSSGGTSTDTQYF; DNA: TGCGCCAGCAGCCTATCTAGCGGGGGGACGAGCACAGATACGCAGTATTTT
length: 14; D: -; V: TRBV7-9; J: TRBJ2-5; size: many; CDR3: CASSSEGEKETQYF; DNA: TGTGCCAGCAGTTCCGAGGGGGAAAAAGAGACCCAGTACTTC
length: 15; D: -; V: TRBV3-1; J: TRBJ1-4; size: -; CDR3: CASSQYQGENEKLFF; DNA: TGTGCCAGCAGCCAATACCAGGGCGAAAATGAAAAACTGTTTTTT